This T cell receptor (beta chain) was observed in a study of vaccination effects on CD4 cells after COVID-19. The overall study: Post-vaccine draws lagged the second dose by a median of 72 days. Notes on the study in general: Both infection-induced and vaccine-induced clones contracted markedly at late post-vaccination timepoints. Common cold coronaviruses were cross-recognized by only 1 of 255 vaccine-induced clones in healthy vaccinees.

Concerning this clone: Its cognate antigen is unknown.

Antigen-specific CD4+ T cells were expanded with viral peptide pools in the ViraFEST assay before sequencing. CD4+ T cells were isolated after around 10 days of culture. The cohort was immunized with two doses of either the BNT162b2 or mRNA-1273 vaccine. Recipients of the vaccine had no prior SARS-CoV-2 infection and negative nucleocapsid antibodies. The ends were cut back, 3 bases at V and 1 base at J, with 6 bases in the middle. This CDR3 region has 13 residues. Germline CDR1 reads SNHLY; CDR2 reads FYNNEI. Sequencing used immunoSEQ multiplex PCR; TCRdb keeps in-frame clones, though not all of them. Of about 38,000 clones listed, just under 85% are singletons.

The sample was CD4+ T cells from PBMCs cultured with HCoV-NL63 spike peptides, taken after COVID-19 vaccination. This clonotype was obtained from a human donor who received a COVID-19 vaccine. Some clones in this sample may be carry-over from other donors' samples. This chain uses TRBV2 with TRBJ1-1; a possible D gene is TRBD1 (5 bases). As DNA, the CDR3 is TGTGCCAGCAGTGACAGGGCGAACACTGAAGCTTTCTTT. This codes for CASSDRANTEAFF.